A selection of T cell receptor beta chains follows, all from one sample in a study of blood T cell repertoires in COVID-19. Clones were read by immunoSEQ multiplex PCR, and TCRdb kept only the in-frame ones, dropping some. The profile shows about 310,000 clones, around 90% of them singletons. Material: PBMCs or T cells enriched from blood (not recorded which). All receptors derive from a man aged 60 to 69 who had recovered from COVID-19. The CDR3 runs from the conserved cysteine through the conserved F or W. The D gene is left open where the match is weak. Where a row states a size, it is once, few, many or the class of an expanded clone; other rows omit it.

clone_size	d_call	v_call	j_call	cdr3_nt	cdr3_aa
NA	TRBD1	TRBV7-2	TRBJ1-6	TGTGCCAGCAGCTTAGGGACAGGGACCAATTCACCCCTCCACTTT	CASSLGTGTNSPLHF
once	TRBD1	TRBV7-9	TRBJ2-1	TGTGCCAGCAGCTCTCCAGGGGGCGACTACAATGAGCAGTTCTTC	CASSSPGGDYNEQFF
NA	NA	TRBV4-1	TRBJ1-1	TGCGCCAGCAGCCAGACCGGGAAGAACACTGAAGCTTTCTTT	CASSQTGKNTEAFF
few	NA	TRBV6-2/TRBV6-3	TRBJ2-1	TGTGCCAGCAGTTACCCCATGAGCGGCGGCTCCTACAATGAGCAGTTCTTC	CASSYPMSGGSYNEQFF
NA	NA	TRBV5-1	TRBJ2-3	TGCGCCAGCAGCTTAAGAGGACTAAACACAGATACGCAGTATTTT	CASSLRGLNTDTQYF
NA	NA	TRBV28	TRBJ2-5	TGTGCCAGCACAGGGGAGTACCAAGAGACCCAGTACTTC	CASTGEYQETQYF
NA	TRBD1	TRBV7-2	TRBJ1-6	TGTGCCAGCAGCTCGACAGGGTATAATTCACCCCTCCACTTT	CASSSTGYNSPLHF
NA	TRBD1	TRBV5-1	TRBJ1-2	TGCGCCAGCAGCATCGGACAGGGGAATGGCTACACCTTC	CASSIGQGNGYTF
NA	NA	TRBV2	TRBJ2-3	TGTGCCAGCACCGCGGAGAGGGCCGCCACAGATACGCAGTATTTT	CASTAERAATDTQYF
NA	TRBD1	TRBV24-1	TRBJ1-3	TGTGCCACCAGTGAGGGACAGTCTGGAAACACCATATATTTT	CATSEGQSGNTIYF
NA	NA	TRBV18	TRBJ2-5	TGTGCCAGCTCACCACCGAGTGAAGAGACCCAGTACTTC	CASSPPSEETQYF
NA	NA	TRBV7-2	TRBJ1-5	TGTGCCAGCAGATCTGGGCAGATCAATCAGCCCCAGCATTTT	CASRSGQINQPQHF
NA	NA	TRBV7-2	TRBJ1-1	TGTGCCAGCAGCTTAGACAGGATTAACACTGAAGCTTTCTTT	CASSLDRINTEAFF
NA	NA	TRBV20-1	TRBJ1-5	TGCAGTGCTAGTCGGGGGTCAGGTCAGCCCCAGCATTTT	CSASRGSGQPQHF
NA	TRBD2	TRBV9	TRBJ2-3	TGTGCCAGCAGCGTAGAGGGCGGGAGGGCCCTCGCAGATACGCAGTATTTT	CASSVEGGRALADTQYF
NA	NA	TRBV3-1/TRBV3-2	TRBJ1-5	TGTGCCAGCAGCCAATGGGGGGTCGGCCCCTATCAGCCCCAGCATTTT	CASSQWGVGPYQPQHF
NA	TRBD1	TRBV5-1	TRBJ1-2	TGCGCCAGCAGCTTGGAAGGGGGCCGTTTGGCGGACTATGGCTACACCTTC	CASSLEGGRLADYGYTF
NA	TRBD1	TRBV5-1	TRBJ2-5	TGCGCCAGCAGCTTGGCCATAGACAGGGGGGTGAAGACCCAGTACTTC	CASSLAIDRGVKTQYF
NA	TRBD1	TRBV28	TRBJ1-1	TGTGCCAGCAGCCCGGGTGACAGGGCGAACACTGAAGCTTTCTTT	CASSPGDRANTEAFF
NA	NA	TRBV15	TRBJ1-2	TGTGCCACCAGCAGAGATGGGGGGGGCCTTCAAAACTATGGCTACACCTTC	CATSRDGGGLQNYGYTF
NA	NA	TRBV28	TRBJ1-2	TGTGCCAGCACCTCTTACACCGGGACATCGAACTATGGCTACACCTTC	CASTSYTGTSNYGYTF
NA	NA	TRBV12-3/TRBV12-4	TRBJ1-2	TGTGCCAGCAGTTTTGAGAACTATGGCTACACCTTC	CASSFENYGYTF
NA	TRBD1	TRBV18	TRBJ1-1	TGTGCCAGCTCACCACCAGACAGGGGGCGCGCAGTTGAAGCTTTCTTT	CASSPPDRGRAVEAFF
NA	TRBD1	TRBV6-5	TRBJ2-7	TGTGCCAGCAGGGACACGGCAGGGGGCCCCTACGAGCAGTACTTC	CASRDTAGGPYEQYF
once	NA	TRBV5-8	TRBJ2-3	TGTGCCAGCAGCTCTCCTGGGACTAGCACAGATACGCAGTATTTT	CASSSPGTSTDTQYF
NA	NA	TRBV5-1	TRBJ2-5	TGCGCCAGCAGCCCGGGACTCGGGCAAGAGACCCAGTACTTC	CASSPGLGQETQYF
NA	NA	TRBV7-2	TRBJ2-3	TGTGCCAGCAGCTTAGGCCCAGGGACTAGCACAGATACGCAGTATTTT	CASSLGPGTSTDTQYF
NA	NA	TRBV18	TRBJ2-7	TGTGCCAGCTCACCGAGAGCCGGGAATTTGGCCGAGCAGTACTTC	CASSPRAGNLAEQYF
NA	NA	TRBV15	TRBJ1-4	TGTGGGGCCAGCGCCGAGACAGTCGAAAAACTGTTTTTT	CGASAETVEKLFF
NA	NA	TRBV5-5	TRBJ1-5	TGTGCCAGCAGCCCGACGGGAAGCAATCAGCCCCAGCATTTT	CASSPTGSNQPQHF
NA	NA	TRBV9	TRBJ2-1	TGTGCCAGCAGCTCCTTAAGTTCGGATGAGCAGTTCTTC	CASSSLSSDEQFF
NA	NA	TRBV28	TRBJ1-4	TGTGCCAGCAGTTCCAGGGGCCCTAATGAAAAACTGTTTTTT	CASSSRGPNEKLFF
NA	NA	TRBV28	TRBJ2-1	TGTGCCAGCAGTTCTAGCCCTGGTGAGCAGTTCTTC	CASSSSPGEQFF
NA	TRBD1	TRBV16	TRBJ1-6	TGTGCCAGCAGCCAATCGTCACAGGGGGCACCCCTCCACTTT	CASSQSSQGAPLHF
NA	NA	TRBV11-2	TRBJ1-1	TGTGCCAGCAGCTTATTCTCCCGACAGGCCACTGAAGCTTTCTTT	CASSLFSRQATEAFF
NA	NA	TRBV6-5	TRBJ1-5	TGTGCCACCCGAGGCTTGCAGTTCGATCAGCCCCAGCATTTT	CATRGLQFDQPQHF